Presented here are 29 T cell receptor beta chains from one specimen sequenced in a study of radiation and T cells in renal cell carcinoma. Assay used: immunoSEQ multiplex PCR; TCRdb lists only in-frame clones, some missing. The profile shows 150,000 to 200,000 clones, roughly 90% of them singletons. The time point denotes: blood 4 weeks post-SBRT, at nephrectomy. The treatment is: 15 Gy SBRT to primary tumor, nephrectomy 4 weeks later. The sequencing used blood, collected from a patient whose treatment included radiotherapy and nephrectomy. The receptors shown here come from a woman aged 45-65 years with renal cell carcinoma.

The chain links TRBV5-1 to TRBJ1-4; D is perhaps TRBD1 (6 bases). The V end lost 0 bases, the J end lost 5 bases, and 8 bases lay between the germline ends. Germline CDR1 reads SGHRS; CDR2 reads YFSETQ. This CDR3 region has 14 residues. CDR3 region: CASSLEGGNEKLFF. CDR3 coding DNA: TGCGCCAGCAGCTTGGAGGGGGGAAATGAAAAACTGTTTTTT. The whole variable domain, remainder taken from reference TRBV5-1 and TRBJ1-4, is KAGVTQTPRYLIKTRGQQVTLSCSPISGHRSVSWYQQTPGQGLQFLFEYFSETQRNKGNFPGRFSGRQFSNSRSEMNVSTLELGDSALYLCASSLEGGNEKLFFGSGTQLSVL.

The rearrangement links TRBV5-4 to TRBJ1-1; no clear D. The germline gives CDR1 SGHNT, CDR2 YYREEE (reference sequence). Between the trimmed V and J ends, which lost 2 bases and 5 bases, there was a span of 10 bases. The CDR3 is 13 amino acids. The CDR3 region is CASSFTIRTEAFF. DNA of the CDR3: TGTGCCAGCAGCTTTACGATTCGGACTGAAGCTTTCTTT.

This clone has just a few counts. V is TRBV10-3 and J is TRBJ1-2, with no clear D. Trimming left V 3 bases short and J 8 bases short, with 13 bases between. The CDR3 sequence is 13 residues long. Germline CDR1 ENHRY, CDR2 SYGVKD. CDR3 in DNA: TGTGCCATCAGTGAACGGCAGTCCGTCGGCTACACCTTC. Encoded protein: CAISERQSVGYTF.

V is TRBV4-3 and J is TRBJ2-3; weak D call: TRBD2 (5 bases). CDR1 is LGHNA, CDR2 YSLEER, per germline. V was shortened by 3 bases and J by 5 bases, with 9 bases between the two germline ends. The CDR3 sequence is 13 residues long. CDR3 sequence reads: CASSQRSGDTQYF. CDR3 in DNA: TGCGCCAGCAGCCAGCGCAGCGGAGATACGCAGTATTTT.

The chain combines TRBV2 with TRBJ2-7, with D uncertain. Germline assignment: CDR1 SNHLY and CDR2 FYNNEI. Trimming took 6 bases from V and 6 from J, leaving 9 bases between them. This CDR3 has 11 amino acids. CDR3 nucleotide sequence: TGTGCCAGCAGCTCGACATCCGAGCAGTACTTC. It yields the protein CASSSTSEQYF.

The chain recombines TRBV6-1 with TRBJ2-7; TRBD1 aligns across 7 bases. The CDR3 runs to 14 residues. The junction had 5 bases not matched to a gene; V was cut back by 6 bases and J by 0 bases. Germline values: CDR1 MNHNS, CDR2 SASEGT. The CDR3 DNA reads as TGTGCCAGCAGGGCAGCAGGGGGCTCCTACGAGCAGTACTTC. Translating it yields CASRAAGGSYEQYF.

The chain joins TRBV11-3 to TRBJ2-2, with D possibly matching TRBD1 (6 bases). This CDR3 spans 15 amino acids. V dropped 1 base and J dropped 2 bases, with 8 bases sitting between them. Germline CDR1 SGHNT, CDR2 YENEEA. The CDR3 is CASSLGRGNTGELFF. The CDR3 bases are TGTGCCAGCAGCTTAGGCAGGGGAAACACCGGGGAGCTGTTTTTT.

The rearrangement joins TRBV19 to TRBJ1-6, with D possibly being TRBD1 (5 bases). Germline values: CDR1 LNHDA, CDR2 SQIVND (reference sequence). V lost 2 bases and J lost 10, with 12 bases in between. The CDR3 runs to 14 residues. The CDR3 DNA sequence: TGTGCCAGTAGTATATCGGGACGGGACTCACCCCTCCACTTT. It codes for CASSISGRDSPLHF.

The gene calls are TRBV19 and TRBJ1-1, with TRBD1 as a possible D gene (5 bases). CDR3 length: 15 amino acids. Trimming took 7 bases from V and 1 from J, leaving 16 bases between them. Germline V CDR1 and CDR2: LNHDA, SQIVND (reference sequence). This CDR3 is CASTRRDGWNTEAFF. The CDR3 DNA reads TGTGCCAGTACCCGTCGGGACGGATGGAACACTGAAGCTTTCTTT.

V is TRBV27 and J is TRBJ2-7; 7 nucleotides line up with TRBD1. Germline values: CDR1 MNHEY, CDR2 SMNVEV (reference sequence). J gave up 4 bases and V 7 bases, and 7 bases lay outside the gene matches. The CDR3 spans 13 residues. The CDR3 region is CASKETGRYEQYF. Here the CDR3 DNA reads TGTGCCAGCAAAGAGACAGGGCGGTACGAGCAGTACTTC.

V and J are TRBV18 and TRBJ1-3, with a possible D match to TRBD1 (6 bases). V gave up 4 bases and J gave up 6 bases, with 7 bases separating them. The CDR3 loop spans 12 amino acids. Germline V gene data show CDR1 as KGHSH and CDR2 as LQKENI. In DNA form, the CDR3 reads TGTGCCAGCTCACGACAGGAAAACACCATATATTTT. Amino acids: CASSRQENTIYF. Filled out from reference TRBV18 and TRBJ1-3, the complete variable domain reads NAGVMQNPRHLVRRRGQEARLRCSPMKGHSHVYWYRQLPEEGLKFMVYLQKENIIDESGMPKERFSAEFPKEGPSILRIQQVVRGDSAAYFCASSRQENTIYFGEGSWLTVV.

V gene TRBV25-1 combines with J gene TRBJ2-1, with 8 bases that match TRBD1. Germline CDR1 and CDR2: MGHDK and SYGVNS. The CDR3 covers 15 residues. V was clipped by 6 bases and J by 7 bases; unmatched bases: 11. This CDR3 reads CASSPVDRDWNEQFF. The CDR3 region has the DNA TGTGCCAGCAGCCCCGTGGACAGGGATTGGAATGAGCAGTTCTTC.

CDR3: CASSPPRGGVQNEQFF. DNA for the CDR3: TGTGCCAGCTCACCACCCCGGGGGGGCGTGCAAAATGAGCAGTTCTTC. V is TRBV18 and J is TRBJ2-1, with 8 positions matching TRBD2. The CDR3 covers 16 residues. In germline, CDR1 is KGHSH, CDR2 LQKENI. The V and J ends lost 0 bases and 7 bases, in that order; junction bases with no gene match: 8.

The V and J genes are TRBV6-5 and TRBJ2-1; possibly TRBD1 or TRBD2 for D (5 bases each). The CDR3 sequence is 14 residues long. Germline V gene sequence: CDR1 MNHEY, CDR2 SVGAGI. V lost 3 bases to trimming and J lost 10 bases, with 16 bases between them. This CDR3 is CASSYSPEGREQFF. CDR3 nucleotide sequence: TGTGCCAGCAGTTATAGTCCAGAGGGACGGGAGCAGTTCTTC.

Only a few counts were recorded for this clone. This rearrangement joins TRBV18 to TRBJ1-3; no reliable D call. This CDR3 contains 15 residues. Trimming pared 3 bases from V and 0 bases from J, leaving 9 bases between. Per germline, CDR1 KGHSH and CDR2 LQKENI. DNA for the CDR3: TGTGCCAGCTCACCTTACGTCTCCTCTGGAAACACCATATATTTT. This codes for CASSPYVSSGNTIYF.

V gene TRBV5-1 combines with J gene TRBJ2-3, with a weak D call TRBD2 (6 bases). Trimming left V 0 bases short and J 0 bases short, with 11 bases between. The CDR3 is 16 residues long. Looked up from germline, CDR1 is SGHRS and CDR2 is YFSETQ. The chain's CDR3 is CASSLGGGVSTDTQYF. The CDR3, as DNA: TGCGCCAGCAGCTTGGGTGGCGGGGTTAGCACAGATACGCAGTATTTT.

The chain employs TRBV11-2 and TRBJ1-6; D unresolved. In germline, CDR1 is SGHAT, CDR2 FQNNGV. This CDR3 contains 15 residues. The V end lost 1 base, the J end lost 8 bases, and 12 bases lay between the germline ends. The CDR3 here is CASSLVAGIHSPLHF. The DNA for the CDR3 is TGTGCCAGCAGCTTAGTTGCCGGGATACATTCACCCCTCCACTTT.

CDR3 coding DNA: TGCGCCAGCAGCTTTGGACAGGGGGGAAACACCATATATTTT. Its protein is CASSFGQGGNTIYF. J is TRBJ1-3 and V is TRBV5-1; 9 bases match TRBD1. Germline lookup yields CDR1 SGHRS and CDR2 YFSETQ. The CDR3 is 14 amino acids. V lost 2 bases and J lost 4; bases outside the gene matches: 1.

The chain links TRBV6-6 to TRBJ2-1; 8 nucleotides agree with TRBD2. The V gene's germline CDR1 is MNHNY and CDR2 SVGAGI (reference sequence). Trimming removed 2 bases from V and 5 bases from J; junction bases left unmatched: 8. This CDR3 comprises 16 residues. This chain's CDR3 is CASSYAGGGVDNEQFF. The DNA of the CDR3 is TGTGCCAGCAGTTACGCGGGGGGTGGAGTCGACAATGAGCAGTTCTTC.

V gene TRBV5-4 combines with J gene TRBJ2-7; 8 nucleotides line up with TRBD1. V lost 4 bases to trimming and J lost 1 base; unmatched junction nucleotides: 4. The V gene's germline CDR1 is SGHNT and CDR2 YYREEE (reference sequence). This CDR3 has 14 residues. The DNA of the CDR3 is TGTGCCAGCAGCAAGACAGGGGATTCCTACGAGCAGTACTTC. Amino acids: CASSKTGDSYEQYF.

Only one count was recorded for this clone. The chain combines TRBV5-1 with TRBJ1-1; 8 bases are a match to TRBD1. Germline V gene sequence: CDR1 SGHRS, CDR2 YFSETQ. J gave up 3 bases and V 4 bases, and 5 bases lay outside the gene matches. The length of the CDR3 is 14 residues. Written as DNA, the CDR3 is TGCGCCAGCAGCGGACAGGGTAGTGACACTGAAGCTTTCTTT. Translated, it gives CASSGQGSDTEAFF.

As concerns this clone: Other DNA sequences of this sample code for an identical CDR3. The J gene is TRBJ1-3, the V gene TRBV6-5; no definite D call. The CDR3 runs 15 residues. Trimming shortened V by 0 bases and J by 0 bases, and 6 bases separated the two germline ends. Germline V lookup: CDR1 MNHEY, CDR2 SVGAGI. The DNA for the CDR3 is TGTGCCAGCAGTTACTCTCGGGACTCTGGAAACACCATATATTTT. Translation: CASSYSRDSGNTIYF.

This chain uses TRBV7-2 with TRBJ2-5, with 9 bases lining up with TRBD2. CDR3 size: 14 residues. Germline V gene data show CDR1 as SGHTA and CDR2 as FQGNSA. With 5 bases clipped from V and 5 bases from J, the junction kept 6 bases outside the gene matches. The CDR3 DNA reads as TGTGCCAGCAGCGTTAGCGGGGGAGGGGAGACCCAGTACTTC. Translated: CASSVSGGGETQYF.

The chain carries TRBV18 and TRBJ2-3; TRBD2 is a possible D gene (6 bases). The CDR3 covers 14 residues. The V and J ends lost 1 base and 3 bases respectively, with 8 bases between them. Germline V CDR1 and CDR2: KGHSH, LQKENI. In nucleotides, the CDR3 is TGTGCCAGCTCACCACGCGGGGATACAGATACGCAGTATTTT. Translation gives CASSPRGDTDTQYF.

This chain uses TRBV9 with TRBJ2-1, with 9 bases aligning to TRBD2. J gave up 9 bases and V 0 bases, and 13 bases lay outside the gene matches. There are 17 residues in the CDR3. Germline V gene data show CDR1 as SGDLS and CDR2 as YYNGEE. The CDR3 DNA follows: TGTGCCAGCAGCGTAGCTACGCGGGCGGGGGGGCCGAGTGAGCAGTTCTTC. It specifies CASSVATRAGGPSEQFF.

The chain joins TRBV9 to TRBJ2-7; 7 bases fit TRBD2. This CDR3 has 15 amino acids. V trimming: 0 bases; J trimming: 2 bases; junction bases outside the gene matches: 5. The germline V gene encodes CDR1 SGDLS and CDR2 YYNGEE. In DNA, the CDR3 is TGTGCCAGCAGCGTAGCCAGCGGGGAAGCCTACGAGCAGTACTTC. Translating gives CASSVASGEAYEQYF. The whole variable domain, remainder taken from reference TRBV9 and TRBJ2-7, is DSGVTQTPKHLITATGQRVTLRCSPRSGDLSVYWYQQSLDQGLQFLIQYYNGEERAKGNILERFSAQQFPDLHSELNLSSLELGDSALYFCASSVASGEAYEQYFGPGTRLTVT.

The gene calls are TRBV19 and TRBJ2-2; tentative D call: TRBD1 (6 bases). The V gene lost 11 bases and the J gene lost 2 bases, with 18 bases spanning the gap. Germline values: CDR1 LNHDA, CDR2 SQIVND (reference sequence). This CDR3 contains 15 residues. DNA for the CDR3: TGTGCCTCGAGGGCGGCAGGGGTAAACACCGGGGAGCTGTTTTTT. Its translation: CASRAAGVNTGELFF.

This clone has only a few counts. V usage is TRBV9 and J usage is TRBJ1-1, with TRBD1 identical over 11 bases. This CDR3 has 16 amino acids. V lost 6 bases, J lost 0 bases, and 7 bases stayed unmatched. CDR1 and CDR2 from the germline V gene are SGDLS and YYNGEE. The CDR3 coding sequence is TGTGCCAGCACCCGGACAGGGGGCTTTGTGAACACTGAAGCTTTCTTT. Translated, it gives CASTRTGGFVNTEAFF.

The chain joins TRBV7-6 to TRBJ2-3; D may correspond to TRBD1 or TRBD2 (5 bases each). Germline CDR1 is SGHVS and CDR2 is FNYEAQ. The CDR3 extends over 18 amino acids. Trimming stripped 4 bases from V and 0 bases from J, with 20 bases between. The CDR3 DNA reads as TGTGCCAGCAGCTCAGACATCCCGGGACCCCTTAGCACAGATACGCAGTATTTT. It yields the protein CASSSDIPGPLSTDTQYF.